This T cell receptor (beta chain) was recorded in a study of T cells in Graves' hyperthyroidism and ophthalmopathy. Overall study context: Peripheral blood samples were taken at initial diagnosis, prior to any treatment. Study results and caveats: Blood shared most expanded thyroid clonotypes above 0.001. Ophthalmopathy and stable hyperthyroidism were told apart by a 13 V-J model.

This clonotype was found a few times. Its target is not known. Germline lookup yields CDR1 SEHNR and CDR2 FQNEAQ (reference sequence). The CDR3 runs 13 residues. Deletions cut 5 bases from V and 2 bases from J, with 9 bases between. The CDR3 regions of TCR beta were amplified from RNA transcripts. In the first-round RT-PCR of the TCR CDR3, the HTBI primer set was used. TCRdb processed the multiplex PCR reads anew with MiXCR; each CDR3 protein has one entry. The sample has around 390,000 distinct CDR3 sequences, roughly 14% seen once; the top ten hold roughly a fifth. The clonotype was recovered from a woman in her thirties with Graves' ophthalmopathy. The rearrangement links TRBV7-9 to TRBJ2-5; D remains ambiguous. The sample comprised blood. The CDR3 DNA reads TGTGCCAGCAGCGAGGTCAGACAAGAGACCCAGTACTTC. As protein: CASSEVRQETQYF.